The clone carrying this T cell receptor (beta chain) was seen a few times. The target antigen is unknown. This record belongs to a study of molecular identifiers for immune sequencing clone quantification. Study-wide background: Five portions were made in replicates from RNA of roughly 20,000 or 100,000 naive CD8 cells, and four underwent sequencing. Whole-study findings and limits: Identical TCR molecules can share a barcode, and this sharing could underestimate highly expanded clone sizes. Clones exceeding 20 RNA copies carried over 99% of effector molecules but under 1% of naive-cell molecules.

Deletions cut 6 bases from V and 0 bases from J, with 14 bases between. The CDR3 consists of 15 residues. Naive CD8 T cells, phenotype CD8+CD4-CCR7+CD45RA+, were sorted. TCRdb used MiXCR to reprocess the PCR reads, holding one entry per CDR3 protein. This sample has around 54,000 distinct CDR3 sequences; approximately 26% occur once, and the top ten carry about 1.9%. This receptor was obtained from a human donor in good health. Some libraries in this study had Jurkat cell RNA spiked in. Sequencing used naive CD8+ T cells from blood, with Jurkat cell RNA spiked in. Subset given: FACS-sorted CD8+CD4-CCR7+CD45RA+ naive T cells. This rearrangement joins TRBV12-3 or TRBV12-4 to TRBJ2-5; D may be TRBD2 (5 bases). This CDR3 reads CASSPGIRYQETQYF. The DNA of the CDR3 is TGTGCCAGCAGCCCCGGGATCCGGTACCAAGAGACCCAGTACTTC.